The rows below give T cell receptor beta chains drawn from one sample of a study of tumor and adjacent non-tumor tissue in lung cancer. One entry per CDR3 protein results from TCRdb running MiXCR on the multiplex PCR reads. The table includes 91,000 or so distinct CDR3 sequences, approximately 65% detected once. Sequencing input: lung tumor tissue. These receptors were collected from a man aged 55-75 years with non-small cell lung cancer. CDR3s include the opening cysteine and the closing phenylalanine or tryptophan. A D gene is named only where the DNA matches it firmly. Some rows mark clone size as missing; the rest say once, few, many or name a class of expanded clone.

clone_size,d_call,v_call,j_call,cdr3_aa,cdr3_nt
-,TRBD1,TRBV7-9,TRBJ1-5,CVSSPGQDQPQHF,TGTGTCAGTAGTCCTGGACAGGATCAGCCCCAGCATTTT
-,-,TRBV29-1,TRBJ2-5,CSVPPGETQYF,TGCAGCGTCCCCCCGGGGGAGACCCAGTATTTC
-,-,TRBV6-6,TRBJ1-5,CTSSYSELSERPQHF,TGTACCAGCAGTTACTCCGAACTCTCGGAGCGGCCCCAGCATTTT
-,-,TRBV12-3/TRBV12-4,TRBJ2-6,CVSSPGTFVSGANVLTF,TGTGTCAGCAGTCCTGGGACTTTTGTCTCTGGGGCCAACGTCCTTACTTTC
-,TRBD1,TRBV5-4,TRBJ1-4,CVSSTGQGTLEELFF,TGTGTCAGCAGCACGGGACAGGGGACTCTTGAAGAACTGTTTTTT
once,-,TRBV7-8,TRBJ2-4,CASSFGGGEIQYF,TGTGCCAGCAGCTTTGGTGGTGGTGAAATTCAGTACTTC
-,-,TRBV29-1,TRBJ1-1,CSVDDSVVNTEALF,TGCAGCGTTGACGACAGTGTGGTGAACACTGAAGCTCTCTTT
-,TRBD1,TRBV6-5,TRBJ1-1,CAGSYSTGMNTEAFF,TGTGCAGGCAGTTACTCGACAGGGATGAACACTGAAGCTTTCTTT
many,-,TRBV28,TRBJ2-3,CASSLTDERGEYF,TGTGCCAGCAGTCTTACGGATGAGAGGGGCGAGTATTTT
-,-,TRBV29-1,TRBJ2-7,CSVEETGVDAYEQYF,TGCAGCGTTGAAGAAACAGGTGTAGATGCCTACGAGCAGTACTTC
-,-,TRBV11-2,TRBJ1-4,CATSSGGGTINEKLVF,TGTGCCACCAGCTCGGGGGGAGGAACAATTAATGAAAAACTGGTTTTT
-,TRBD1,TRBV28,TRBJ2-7,CASCPGQGAGPAYEHYF,TGTGCCAGCTGTCCTGGACAGGGGGCCGGGCCAGCCTACGAGCATTACTTC